The source of this T cell receptor beta chain is a study of radiation and T cells in renal cell carcinoma. Time point meaning: blood 2 weeks post-SBRT. The treatment denotes: 15 Gy SBRT to primary tumor, nephrectomy 4 weeks later. To note about this clone: Its specificity is unknown.

Profiling relied on immunoSEQ multiplex PCR, and the TCRdb table lists in-frame clones only, not all of them. Of about 49,000 clones detected, 80% appear once; the ten largest clones hold around 29%. Whole-study findings and limits: From baseline, blood top tumor clonotypes peaked at 2 weeks post-radiation.

V dropped 4 bases and J dropped 3; count of bases not matched to a gene: 7. Germline values: CDR1 SGDLS, CDR2 YYNGEE. The CDR3 is made up of 16 amino acids. This TCR derives from a woman in her sixties or seventies with renal cell carcinoma. The V and J genes are TRBV9 and TRBJ2-2; 9 bases match TRBD1. The sequencing here drew on blood, taken from a patient whose treatment included radiotherapy and nephrectomy. CDR3 in DNA: TGTGCCAGCAGCTTGACAGGGGGTGCAGACACCGGGGAGCTGTTTTTT. Amino acids: CASSLTGGADTGELFF.